One sample yielded the 11 T cell receptor beta chains listed below, sequenced in a study of T cells in women clearing cervical HPV infection. Data came from immunoSEQ multiplex PCR; TCRdb stores just in-frame clones and leaves some out. Its listing shows under 50,000 clones. Sequencing was done on a sample of blood buffy coat. These receptors were obtained from a woman between 18 and 70 years old with a cervical HPV16 infection that either progressed to CIN3+ or cleared (not recorded which).

Concerning this clone: The read stops 3 residues short of the end of the CDR3; the missing end is completed from the germline J gene. The rearrangement uses TRBV5-1 and TRBJ2-2; perhaps TRBD2 as D (5 bases). CDR3 length equals 14 residues. The V end was cut by 1 base, the J end by 5 bases, with 9 bases between. From germline, CDR1 is SGHRS and CDR2 YFSETQ. Partial CDR3 DNA: TGCGCCAGCAGCTTGACGAGGGTGACCGGGGAG. This translates into CASSLTRVTGE. The entire CDR3 reads CASSLTRVTGELFF.

The CDR3: CASSPEHTNEKLFF. CDR3 DNA, as far as it was read: TGTGCCAGCTCACCCGAACATACTAATGAAAAA. The chain carries TRBV18 and TRBJ1-4; no firm D call. The read comes to an end 3 residues before the CDR3 does, leaving the germline J gene to fill in the end. Germline loops: CDR1 KGHSH, CDR2 LQKENI. Trimming pared 3 bases from V and 2 bases from J, leaving 7 bases between. The CDR3 extends over 14 amino acids.

In regard to this clone: The read falls 3 residues short of the CDR3 end, and the missing part is taken from the germline J gene. The chain carries TRBV5-1 and TRBJ2-2; 9 nucleotides align to TRBD1. Trimming removed 0 bases from V and 6 bases from J; junction bases left unmatched: 0. The CDR3 consists of 14 residues. From germline, CDR1 is SGHRS and CDR2 YFSETQ. The sequenced CDR3 bases are TGCGCCAGCAGCTTGGGACAGGGGGCCGGGGAG. This sequence encodes CASSLGQGAGE. The CDR3 in its entirety is CASSLGQGAGELFF.

About this clone: The sequenced fragment ends 3 residues before the CDR3 boundary, so the rest is inferred from the germline J gene. The chain joins TRBV2 to TRBJ1-2; D might be TRBD1 (6 bases). CDR1 and CDR2 (germline): SNHLY, FYNNEI. This CDR3 has 16 residues. The CDR3 protein is CASSEDSTGRLRGYTF. CDR3 DNA, as far as it was read: TGTGCCAGCAGTGAAGATAGCACAGGGAGACTCCGAGGC.

Comment on this clone: The read terminates 3 residues before the CDR3 end, so the remaining end is supplied by the germline J gene. This sequence joins TRBV19 and TRBJ1-1; D is possibly TRBD1 (5 bases). Germline V gene lookup returns CDR1 LNHDA and CDR2 SQIVND (reference sequence). V dropped 3 bases and J dropped 3 bases, with 20 bases sitting between them. The CDR3 is 17 residues long. CDR3 sequence reads: CASSIRPISGVDTEAFF. The covered CDR3 bases are TGTGCCAGTAGTATCCGACCCATTTCGGGGGTGGACACTGAA.

CDR3 protein: CASSLEPNQETQYF. The DNA read from the CDR3 is TGCGCCAGCAGCTTGGAACCTAACCAAGAGACG. The V and J genes are TRBV5-1 and TRBJ2-3; D is unresolved. The CDR3 is cut off 3 residues early in the read; its end comes from the germline J gene. The CDR3 is made up of 14 amino acids. Germline-derived CDR1 and CDR2 are SGHRS and YFSETQ.

Of note for this clone: The missing CDR3 end, 3 residues past where the read stops, is filled in from the germline J gene. The gene calls are TRBV4-1 and TRBJ2-3, with 8 bases aligning to TRBD2. Trimming cost V 1 base and J 0 bases; bases outside gene matches: 9. CDR3 size: 18 residues. Germline V CDR1 and CDR2: MGHRA, YSYEKL. The sequenced CDR3 bases are TGCGCCAGCAGCCAAGGTCCGGCGGCTAGCGGGAGCACAGATACG. This gives the protein CASSQGPAASGSTDT. In full, the CDR3 is CASSQGPAASGSTDTQYF.

Comment on this clone: The observed sequence ends 3 residues before the CDR3 terminus, with the missing tail filled in from the germline J gene. The J gene is TRBJ2-2, the V gene TRBV7-9, with unresolved D. The CDR3 spans 13 residues. V was trimmed by 4 bases and J by 2 bases, leaving 5 bases between them. In germline, CDR1 is SEHNR, CDR2 FQNEAQ (reference sequence). The sequenced CDR3 bases are TGTGCCAGCAGCTCCCGTAACACCGGGGAG. Its protein is CASSSRNTGE. The full-length CDR3 reads as CASSSRNTGELFF.

As concerns this clone: With the read ending 3 residues before the CDR3 end, the germline J gene is used to fill in that end. The chain links TRBV19 to TRBJ1-2, with TRBD1 matching 7 bases. Per the germline V gene, CDR1 is LNHDA and CDR2 is SQIVND (reference sequence). The CDR3 sequence is 15 residues long. CDR3 DNA, as far as it was read: TGTGCCAGTAGTATAGATCCAGGGGGGCCCTACGAC. It specifies CASSIDPGGPYD. The whole CDR3 reads CASSIDPGGPYDYTF.

Details on this clone: The observed sequence ends 3 residues before the CDR3 terminus, with the missing tail filled in from the germline J gene. This sequence joins TRBV29-1 and TRBJ1-6; TRBD1 might be the D (6 bases). Germline values: CDR1 SQVTM, CDR2 ANQGSEA. This CDR3 comprises 15 residues. Trimming took off 6 bases at V and 7 bases at J, with 19 bases between the two ends. CDR3 sequence: CSVRLGTGQNSPLHF. The part of the CDR3 DNA that was read is TGCAGCGTCCGACTTGGGACGGGACAAAATTCACCC. Based on the CDR3 plus reference TRBV29-1 and TRBJ1-6, the full variable domain is SAVISQKPSRDICQRGTSLTIQCQVDSQVTMMFWYRQQPGQSLTLIATANQGSEATYESGFVIDKFPISRPNLTFSTLTVSNMSPEDSSIYLCSVRLGTGQNSPLHFGNGTRLTVT.

On this clone itself: The read ends 3 residues before the CDR3 terminus; that terminus is restored from the germline J gene. The chain employs TRBV5-7 and TRBJ2-7, with 9 bases that match TRBD2. TRBV5-7 is annotated as an ORF whose role is uncertain. This CDR3 contains 14 residues. After removal of 2 bases from V and 3 bases from J, the junction contained 3 bases not matched to a gene. CDR3 DNA (partial): TGTGCCAGCAGCTTTAAGCGGGGGGACTACGAG. It is translated as CASSFKRGDYE. The complete CDR3 sequence is CASSFKRGDYEQYF.